Listed below are T cell receptor beta chains from one sample, sequenced in a study of T cell responses to AZD1222 COVID-19 vaccine. Sequencing was performed with immunoSEQ multiplex PCR; in TCRdb, only in-frame clones are kept and a portion is missing. The sample includes under 150,000 clones, 90% of them seen just once. The material was peripheral blood, obtained on day 0 of AZD1222 vaccination. These receptors all come from an adult in good health. CDR3s include the opening cysteine and the closing phenylalanine or tryptophan. The D gene is left open where the match is weak. Clone size is not always given. Where it is, it says once, few, many or a class for expanded clones.

D gene: NA; V gene: TRBV9; J gene: TRBJ1-6; CDR3 length: 15; clone size: NA; CDR3 protein: CASSGTGTFGSPLHF; CDR3 DNA: TGTGCCAGCAGCGGTACCGGGACGTTCGGTTCACCCCTCCACTTT
D gene: TRBD1; V gene: TRBV19; J gene: TRBJ2-5; CDR3 length: 15; clone size: NA; CDR3 protein: CASGPGTGVDETQYF; CDR3 DNA: TGTGCCAGTGGCCCCGGGACAGGGGTTGACGAGACCCAGTACTTC
D gene: TRBD1; V gene: TRBV24-1; J gene: TRBJ1-5; CDR3 length: 16; clone size: NA; CDR3 protein: CATSADRGTSNQPQHF; CDR3 DNA: TGTGCCACCAGTGCTGACAGGGGGACTAGCAATCAGCCCCAGCATTTT
D gene: TRBD2; V gene: TRBV9; J gene: TRBJ2-2; CDR3 length: 17; clone size: NA; CDR3 protein: CASSLSGLAGVNGELFF; CDR3 DNA: TGTGCCAGCAGCTTGTCGGGACTAGCGGGAGTCAACGGGGAGCTGTTTTTT
D gene: NA; V gene: TRBV19; J gene: TRBJ2-7; CDR3 length: 14; clone size: NA; CDR3 protein: CASSSGTGAYEQYF; CDR3 DNA: TGTGCCAGTAGTAGCGGGACGGGAGCCTACGAGCAGTACTTC
D gene: TRBD2; V gene: TRBV20-1; J gene: TRBJ2-1; CDR3 length: 15; clone size: NA; CDR3 protein: CSASLAGVGRYEQFF; CDR3 DNA: TGCAGTGCTAGTCTTGCGGGAGTGGGGAGGTATGAGCAGTTCTTC
D gene: TRBD2; V gene: TRBV7-3; J gene: TRBJ2-3; CDR3 length: 16; clone size: NA; CDR3 protein: CASSPWGLAGTDTQYF; CDR3 DNA: TGTGCCAGCAGCCCCTGGGGACTAGCGGGAACAGATACGCAGTATTTT
D gene: NA; V gene: TRBV28; J gene: TRBJ2-7; CDR3 length: 13; clone size: few; CDR3 protein: CASSPGRHYEQYF; CDR3 DNA: TGTGCCAGCAGTCCGGGACGCCACTACGAGCAGTACTTC
D gene: NA; V gene: TRBV15; J gene: TRBJ1-4; CDR3 length: 16; clone size: NA; CDR3 protein: CATSRDAGTAKEKLFF; CDR3 DNA: TGTGCCACCAGCAGAGATGCTGGAACAGCGAAGGAAAAACTGTTTTTT
D gene: NA; V gene: TRBV9; J gene: TRBJ2-3; CDR3 length: 15; clone size: NA; CDR3 protein: CASSVAVGALNTQYF; CDR3 DNA: TGTGCCAGCAGCGTAGCCGTAGGGGCGTTGAATACGCAGTATTTT
D gene: TRBD1; V gene: TRBV5-4; J gene: TRBJ1-4; CDR3 length: 17; clone size: NA; CDR3 protein: CASSSGQGSGGYEKLFF; CDR3 DNA: TGTGCCAGCAGCTCGGGACAGGGGAGCGGGGGATATGAAAAACTGTTTTTT
D gene: TRBD1; V gene: TRBV19; J gene: TRBJ2-7; CDR3 length: 12; clone size: NA; CDR3 protein: CASGQGANEQYF; CDR3 DNA: TGTGCCAGCGGACAGGGGGCGAACGAGCAGTACTTC
D gene: NA; V gene: TRBV7-9; J gene: TRBJ1-1; CDR3 length: 13; clone size: NA; CDR3 protein: CASSFTGDSEAFF; CDR3 DNA: TGTGCCAGCAGCTTTACGGGGGACTCTGAAGCTTTCTTT
D gene: NA; V gene: TRBV27; J gene: TRBJ1-2; CDR3 length: 13; clone size: NA; CDR3 protein: CASSLSGNYGYTF; CDR3 DNA: TGTGCCAGCAGTTTATCGGGCAACTATGGCTACACCTTC
D gene: NA; V gene: TRBV30; J gene: TRBJ1-3; CDR3 length: 17; clone size: NA; CDR3 protein: CAWSVLGARRSGNTIYF; CDR3 DNA: TGTGCCTGGAGTGTACTGGGGGCCAGACGCTCTGGAAACACCATATATTTT
D gene: NA; V gene: TRBV12-3/TRBV12-4; J gene: TRBJ2-1; CDR3 length: 13; clone size: few; CDR3 protein: CASSFQGGHEQFF; CDR3 DNA: TGTGCCAGCAGTTTTCAGGGTGGGCATGAGCAGTTCTTC
D gene: NA; V gene: TRBV10-1; J gene: TRBJ2-3; CDR3 length: 17; clone size: NA; CDR3 protein: CASSGVRGSSSTDTQYF; CDR3 DNA: TGCGCCAGCAGTGGGGTCAGGGGCTCCTCTAGCACAGATACGCAGTATTTT
D gene: NA; V gene: TRBV9; J gene: TRBJ1-3; CDR3 length: 16; clone size: NA; CDR3 protein: CASSVDPTARGNTIYF; CDR3 DNA: TGTGCCAGCAGCGTAGACCCGACCGCCCGAGGAAACACCATATATTTT
D gene: NA; V gene: TRBV6-5; J gene: TRBJ1-1; CDR3 length: 13; clone size: few; CDR3 protein: CASSYSGYTEAFF; CDR3 DNA: TGTGCCAGCAGTTACTCCGGCTACACTGAAGCTTTCTTT
D gene: TRBD2; V gene: TRBV20-1; J gene: TRBJ2-1; CDR3 length: 15; clone size: once; CDR3 protein: CSASRGLAGVGEQFF; CDR3 DNA: TGCAGTGCTAGTCGGGGACTAGCGGGAGTGGGTGAGCAGTTCTTC
D gene: NA; V gene: TRBV29-1; J gene: TRBJ1-4; CDR3 length: 13; clone size: NA; CDR3 protein: CSVGRSTNEKLFF; CDR3 DNA: TGCAGCGTTGGAAGGTCAACTAATGAAAAACTGTTTTTT